The entry below gives a single T cell receptor (beta chain) sequence along with its context. Its antigen is unidentified. This specimen comes from a study of T cell responses to AZD1222 COVID-19 vaccine. TCRdb keeps only in-frame clones here, not all; method: immunoSEQ multiplex PCR. The top ten hold around 3.1% of the sample, which has approximately 130,000 clones, roughly 93% seen once. CDR1 LGHNA and CDR2 YNFKEQ come from the germline V gene. Between the trimmed V and J ends, which lost 0 bases and 3 bases, there was a span of 8 bases. This CDR3 has 14 amino acids. Findings of the study overall: Epitopes outside B.1.351 and B.1.1.7 mutated regions reportedly drew nearly half of spike TCRs.

The clonotype comes from an adult in good health. Source: peripheral blood, taken on day 0 of AZD1222 vaccination. V gene TRBV4-2 combines with J gene TRBJ2-5; maybe TRBD1 (5 bases). The CDR3 loop is CASSQEGQEETQYF. The CDR3 nucleotides are TGTGCCAGCAGCCAAGAGGGGCAAGAAGAGACCCAGTACTTC.